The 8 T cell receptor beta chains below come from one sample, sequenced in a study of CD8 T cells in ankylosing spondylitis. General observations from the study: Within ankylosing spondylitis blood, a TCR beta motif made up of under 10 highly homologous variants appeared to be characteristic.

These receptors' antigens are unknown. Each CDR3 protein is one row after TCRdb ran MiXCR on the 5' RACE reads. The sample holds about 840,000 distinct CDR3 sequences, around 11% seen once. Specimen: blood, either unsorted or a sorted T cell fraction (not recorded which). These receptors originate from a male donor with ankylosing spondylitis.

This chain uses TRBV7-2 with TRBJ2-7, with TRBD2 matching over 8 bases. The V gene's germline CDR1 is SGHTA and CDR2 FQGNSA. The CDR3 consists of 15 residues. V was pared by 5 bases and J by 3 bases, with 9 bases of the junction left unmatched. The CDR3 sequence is CASSLSAGGFYEQYF. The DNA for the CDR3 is TGTGCCAGCAGCCTGTCGGCGGGAGGTTTCTACGAGCAGTACTTC.

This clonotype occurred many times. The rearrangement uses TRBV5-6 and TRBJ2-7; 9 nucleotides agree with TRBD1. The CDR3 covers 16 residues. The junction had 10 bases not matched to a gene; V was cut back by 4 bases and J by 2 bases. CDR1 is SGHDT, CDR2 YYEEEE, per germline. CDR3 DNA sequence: TGTGCCAGCAGCCGACCCGACAGGGGGGAAACCTACGAGCAGTACTTC. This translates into CASSRPDRGETYEQYF.

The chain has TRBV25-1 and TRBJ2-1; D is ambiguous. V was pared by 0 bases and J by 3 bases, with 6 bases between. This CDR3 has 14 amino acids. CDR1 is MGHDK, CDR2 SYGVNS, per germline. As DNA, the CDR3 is TGTGCCAGCAGTGAATACGGGCACTACAATGAGCAGTTCTTC. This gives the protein CASSEYGHYNEQFF.

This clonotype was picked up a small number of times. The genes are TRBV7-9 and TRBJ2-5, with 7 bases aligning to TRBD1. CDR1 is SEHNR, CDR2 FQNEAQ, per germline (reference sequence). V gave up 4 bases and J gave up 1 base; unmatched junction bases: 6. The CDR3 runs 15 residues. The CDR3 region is CASSYARGSQETQYF. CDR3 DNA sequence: TGTGCCAGCAGCTACGCCAGGGGGTCCCAAGAGACCCAGTACTTC.

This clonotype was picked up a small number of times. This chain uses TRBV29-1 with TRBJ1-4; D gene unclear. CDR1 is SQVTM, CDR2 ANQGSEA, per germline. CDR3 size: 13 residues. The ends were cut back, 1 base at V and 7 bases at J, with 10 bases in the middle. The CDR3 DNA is TGCAGCGTTGAAGTTGCATTTGGTGAAAAACTGTTTTTT. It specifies CSVEVAFGEKLFF.

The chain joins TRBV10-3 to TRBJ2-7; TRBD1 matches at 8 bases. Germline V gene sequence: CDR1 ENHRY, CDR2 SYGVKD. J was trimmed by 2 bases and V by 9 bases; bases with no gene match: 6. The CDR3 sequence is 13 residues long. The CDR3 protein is CAIKDRVAYEQYF. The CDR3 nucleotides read TGTGCCATTAAGGACAGGGTAGCCTACGAGCAGTACTTC.

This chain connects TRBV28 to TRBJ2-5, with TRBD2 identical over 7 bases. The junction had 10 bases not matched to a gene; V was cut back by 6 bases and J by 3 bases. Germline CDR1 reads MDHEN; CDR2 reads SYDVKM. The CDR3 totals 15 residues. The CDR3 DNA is TGTGCCAGCAGACCAGCGGAAGCGGGAAAAGAGACCCAGTACTTC. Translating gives CASRPAEAGKETQYF.

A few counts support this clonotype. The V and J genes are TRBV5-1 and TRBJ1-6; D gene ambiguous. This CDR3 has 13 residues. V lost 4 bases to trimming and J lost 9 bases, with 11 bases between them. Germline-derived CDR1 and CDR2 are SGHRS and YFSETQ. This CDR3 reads CASSPVPSSPLHF. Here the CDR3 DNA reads TGCGCCAGCAGCCCGGTTCCGAGTTCACCCCTCCACTTT.